Each of the 26 T cell receptor beta chains below was sequenced from the same sample in a study of T cells in Graves' hyperthyroidism and ophthalmopathy. RNA transcripts gave rise to amplified TCR beta CDR3 regions. RT-PCR in the first round (using the HTBI primer set) targeted the TCR CDR3. TCRdb processed the multiplex PCR reads anew with MiXCR; each CDR3 protein has one entry. In the table there are 750,000 to 900,000 distinct CDR3 sequences, 35% to 40% of which are singletons. The sample consisted of blood. The receptor set was obtained from a man aged 18 to 29 with Graves' hyperthyroidism.

Points on this clonotype: As the CDR3 is not closed by the conserved phenylalanine or tryptophan, this likely results from a read error. V and J are TRBV20-1 and TRBJ2-5; 7 nucleotides agree with TRBD1. The germline gives CDR1 DFQATT, CDR2 SNEGSKA (reference sequence). V lost 6 bases, J lost 5 bases, and 9 bases stayed unmatched. The CDR3 has 13 amino acids. CDR3: CSAPGTVRETQYR. The CDR3 coding sequence is TGCAGTGCCCCCGGGACAGTCCGGGAGACCCAGTACAGA.

This clonotype was counted a single time. The chain uses TRBV10-2 and TRBJ1-5; 7 nucleotides align to TRBD1. J was trimmed by 5 bases and V by 8 bases; bases with no gene match: 12. CDR3 size: 15 residues. CDR1 WSHSY and CDR2 SAAADI come from the germline V gene. Written as DNA, the CDR3 is TGCGCCAGCCAACCACTCACAGGGGTTCATCAGCCCCAGCATTTT. Encoded protein: CASQPLTGVHQPQHF.

The chain joins TRBV4-3 to TRBJ2-5; D unclear. The ends were cut back, 1 base at V and 1 base at J, with 10 bases in the middle. The CDR3 has 15 amino acids. Germline V CDR1 and CDR2: LGHNA, YSLEER. The CDR3 here is CASSQVWPGQETQYF. CDR3 nucleotides: TGCGCCAGCAGCCAAGTCTGGCCAGGCCAAGAGACCCAGTACTTC.

The V and J genes are TRBV29-1 and TRBJ2-7, with 8 nucleotides matching TRBD2. In germline, CDR1 is SQVTM, CDR2 ANQGSEA. The CDR3 consists of 15 residues. V trimming: 2 bases; J trimming: 7 bases; junction bases outside the gene matches: 13. The chain's CDR3 is CSVETAGEGTGEQYF. CDR3 DNA sequence: TGCAGCGTTGAAACAGCGGGAGAGGGCACCGGGGAGCAGTACTTC.

This clonotype appeared a few times. The chain carries TRBV10-3 and TRBJ2-5; tentative D call: TRBD2 (6 bases). CDR1 is ENHRY, CDR2 SYGVKD, per germline. The CDR3 spans 15 residues. Trimming cost V 10 bases and J 3 bases, with 21 bases left between them. CDR3 DNA sequence: TGTGCCAGCAGAATTAGGACGCCGGGGGAAGAGACCCAGTACTTC. Its translation is CASRIRTPGEETQYF.

This CDR3 reads CASSSDRVGADEQYF. CDR3 bases: TGTGCCAGCAGTTCGGACAGGGTTGGAGCCGACGAGCAGTACTTC. This sequence joins TRBV12-3 or TRBV12-4 and TRBJ2-7; 8 bases are shared with TRBD1. This CDR3 spans 15 amino acids. Unmatched junction bases numbered 10, after V lost 4 bases and J lost 5 bases.

This clonotype occurred a few times. The rearrangement uses TRBV29-1 and TRBJ2-2; tentative D call: TRBD1 (6 bases). Trimming cost V 7 bases and J 1 base, with 10 bases left between them. Germline values: CDR1 SQVTM, CDR2 ANQGSEA. The CDR3 extends over 13 amino acids. This CDR3 reads CSGRDKNTGELFF. DNA for the CDR3: TGCAGCGGCCGGGACAAGAACACCGGGGAGCTGTTTTTT.

The V call is TRBV10-3, the J call TRBJ2-7; 7 bases agree with TRBD2. The trim removed 8 bases at V and 3 bases at J, leaving 13 bases unmatched. CDR1 is ENHRY, CDR2 SYGVKD, per germline. The CDR3 has 15 amino acids. The DNA for the CDR3 is TGTGCCATCTGCAGTGGTATAGCGGGCAGCTACGAGCAGTACTTC. Translated, it gives CAICSGIAGSYEQYF.

The chain employs TRBV10-3 and TRBJ2-5; 7 bases are a match to TRBD1. V shed 10 bases and J 7 bases; nucleotides not matched to a gene: 9. CDR1 and CDR2 (germline): ENHRY, SYGVKD. The CDR3 runs to 12 residues. The DNA for the CDR3 is TGTGCCACTACGACAGGGAGTCTGACCCAGTACTTC. Its protein product is CATTTGSLTQYF.

In its sample, this clonotype was seen a few times. The rearrangement uses TRBV12-3 or TRBV12-4 and TRBJ1-2; 7 bases match TRBD1. The V gene end was trimmed by 6 bases and the J gene end by 8 bases; junction bases not matched to a gene: 9. The CDR3 is 13 residues long. In DNA form, the CDR3 reads TGTGCCAGCAGGCCCACGGGACAGACAGGCTACACCTTC. This codes for CASRPTGQTGYTF.

The chain employs TRBV15 and TRBJ2-5; D call uncertain. Germline V lookup: CDR1 LNHNV, CDR2 YYDKDF (reference sequence). The CDR3 extends over 15 amino acids. Trimming shortened V by 3 bases and J by 3 bases, and 14 bases separated the two germline ends. The CDR3 region has the DNA TGTGCCACCAGCAGTGTCCCTGCCCGCGAAGAGACCCAGTACTTC. Translated, it gives CATSSVPAREETQYF.

As to this clonotype: A clone one base away is much larger, so this may be a read error. This chain joins TRBV7-9 and TRBJ2-5; 12 nucleotides match TRBD2. Trimming at V came to 5 bases and at J to 0 bases, leaving 1 base not matched to a gene. The CDR3 loop spans 15 amino acids. Germline CDR1 reads SEHNR; CDR2 reads FQNEAQ (reference sequence). The chain's CDR3 is CASSRTSGDQETQYF. CDR3 DNA sequence: TGTGCCAGCAGCCGGACTAGCGGGGACCAAGAGACCCAGTACTTC.

V and J are TRBV15 and TRBJ2-5; no clear D gene. This CDR3 is 15 amino acids long. The V end was cut by 3 bases, the J end by 5 bases, with 16 bases between. The germline V gene encodes CDR1 LNHNV and CDR2 YYDKDF (reference sequence). For the CDR3, the DNA is TGTGCCACCAGCAGCGGGTCCACCGACCGGGAGACCCAGTACTTC. Amino acid sequence: CATSSGSTDRETQYF.

The CDR3 sequence is CASTAGQTNEKLFF. In DNA form, the CDR3 reads TGTGCCAGCACTGCGGGACAGACTAATGAAAAACTGTTTTTT. V and J are TRBV2 and TRBJ1-4, with TRBD1 matching 7 bases. V lost 7 bases, J lost 2 bases, and 4 bases stayed unmatched. Germline-derived CDR1 and CDR2 are SNHLY and FYNNEI. This CDR3 region has 14 residues.

J is TRBJ1-2 and V is TRBV29-1, with TRBD1 identical over 8 bases. The trim removed 6 bases at V and 4 bases at J, leaving 4 bases unmatched. CDR3 size: 12 residues. Germline loops: CDR1 SQVTM, CDR2 ANQGSEA. CDR3 bases: TGCAGCGTACAGGGGGAAGGCTATGGCTACACCTTC. Translating gives CSVQGEGYGYTF. Supplemented by reference TRBV29-1 and TRBJ1-2, the full variable domain reads SAVISQKPSRDICQRGTSLTIQCQVDSQVTMMFWYRQQPGQSLTLIATANQGSEATYESGFVIDKFPISRPNLTFSTLTVSNMSPEDSSIYLCSVQGEGYGYTFGSGTRLTVV.

The V and J genes are TRBV12-3 or TRBV12-4 and TRBJ2-5; D possibly corresponds to TRBD1 (6 bases). CDR3 length equals 15 residues. Trimming shortened V by 4 bases and J by 5 bases, and 17 bases separated the two germline ends. In nucleotides, the CDR3 is TGTGCCAGCAGTTATGACAGGCGACGAGGGGAGACCCAGTACTTC. This codes for CASSYDRRRGETQYF.

V and J are TRBV4-1 and TRBJ1-5; 7 positions match TRBD1. Germline V CDR1 and CDR2: MGHRA, YSYEKL. V shed 0 bases, J shed 11 bases, and the junction held 10 bases outside the gene matches. This CDR3 spans 15 amino acids. CDR3 sequence: CASSQEGTALETQHF. The CDR3 region has the DNA TGCGCCAGCAGCCAAGAAGGGACAGCTCTCGAGACCCAGCATTTT.

This chain joins TRBV2 and TRBJ2-5; D tentatively reads TRBD1 or TRBD2 (6 bases each). Germline CDR1 SNHLY, CDR2 FYNNEI. V was pared by 6 bases and J by 7 bases, with 24 bases between. The length of the CDR3 is 16 residues. DNA of the CDR3: TGTGCCAGCAGGCCGTTTGGGCGGGGTATAGGGGGGACCCAGTACTTC. Its protein product is CASRPFGRGIGGTQYF.

This clonotype was observed at least ten times. V usage is TRBV11-3 and J usage is TRBJ2-5; TRBD2 is a possible D gene (6 bases). V was shortened by 5 bases and J by 0 bases, with 19 bases between the two germline ends. Germline CDR1 and CDR2: SGHNT and YENEEA. The CDR3 has 17 amino acids. The CDR3 coding sequence is TGTGCCAGCAGCCGCGGGGTGAGCGGAGCGTACCAAGAGACCCAGTACTTC. Residues: CASSRGVSGAYQETQYF.

The chain has TRBV29-1 and TRBJ1-6; no clear D. V was cut by 8 bases and J by 13 bases, with 12 bases left in between. The V gene's germline CDR1 is SQVTM and CDR2 ANQGSEA. The CDR3 extends over 10 amino acids. The CDR3 is CSQARTPLHF. DNA of the CDR3: TGCAGCCAAGCCCGGACTCCCCTCCACTTT.

In its sample, this clonotype was seen many times. The chain recombines TRBV10-3 with TRBJ1-1, with D perhaps TRBD1 (6 bases). The CDR3 covers 13 residues. Germline V gene data show CDR1 as ENHRY and CDR2 as SYGVKD. Trimming left V 6 bases short and J 3 bases short, with 11 bases between. CDR3 in DNA: TGTGCCATCAGGCAGGGGTTGGACACTGAAGCTTTCTTT. Translating it yields CAIRQGLDTEAFF.

This clonotype was seen more than once but under ten times. This chain links TRBV15 with TRBJ2-2; D uncertain. Germline CDR1 reads LNHNV; CDR2 reads YYDKDF (reference sequence). The length of the CDR3 is 14 residues. Trimming shortened V by 3 bases and J by 6 bases, and 11 bases separated the two germline ends. The chain's CDR3 is CATSRTETPGELFF. The CDR3 nucleotides read TGTGCCACCAGCAGGACCGAAACACCCGGGGAGCTGTTTTTT. Combining the CDR3 with reference TRBV15 and TRBJ2-2 gives the whole variable domain DAMVIQNPRYQVTQFGKPVTLSCSQTLNHNVMYWYQQKSSQAPKLLFHYYDKDFNNEADTPDNFQSRRPNTSFCFLDIRSPGLGDTAMYLCATSRTETPGELFFGEGSRLTVL.

The genes are TRBV5-6 and TRBJ2-7, with D perhaps matching TRBD1 (6 bases). Trimming took off 3 bases at V and 7 bases at J, with 17 bases between the two ends. The CDR3 totals 14 residues. The V gene's germline CDR1 is SGHDT and CDR2 YYEEEE. The CDR3 sequence is CASSSRQDPMEQYF. Written as DNA, the CDR3 is TGTGCCAGCAGCTCCCGACAGGACCCTATGGAGCAGTACTTC. Using reference TRBV5-6 and TRBJ2-7 for the parts outside the CDR3, the full variable domain is DAGVTQSPTHLIKTRGQQVTLRCSPKSGHDTVSWYQQALGQGPQFIFQYYEEEERQRGNFPDRFSGHQFPNYSSELNVNALLLGDSALYLCASSSRQDPMEQYFGPGTRLTVT.

There are many counts of this clonotype. The chain links TRBV25-1 to TRBJ1-6; 11 nucleotides align to TRBD1. The germline V gene has CDR1 MGHDK and CDR2 SYGVNS. This CDR3 is built from 15 residues. The V and J ends lost 5 bases and 6 bases, in that order; junction bases with no gene match: 3. CDR3 nucleotide sequence: TGTGCCAGCAGTTTAGGGACAGGGGGTAATTCACCCCTCCACTTT. Translating it yields CASSLGTGGNSPLHF. The whole variable domain, filled in from reference TRBV25-1 and TRBJ1-6, reads EADIYQTPRYLVIGTGKKITLECSQTMGHDKMYWYQQDPGMELHLIHYSYGVNSTEKGDLSSESTVSRIRTEHFPLTLESARPSHTSQYLCASSLGTGGNSPLHFGNGTRLTVT.

This clonotype occurred many times. This sequence joins TRBV9 and TRBJ1-6, with 7 bases aligning to TRBD1. In germline, CDR1 is SGDLS, CDR2 YYNGEE. The length of the CDR3 is 13 residues. Trimming at V came to 3 bases and at J to 11 bases, leaving 5 bases not matched to a gene. The CDR3 nucleotides are TGTGCCAGCAGCGCAACAGGGGAGCCACCCCTCCACTTT. The encoded protein is CASSATGEPPLHF.

The chain employs TRBV7-2 and TRBJ2-6; 7 nucleotides align to TRBD1. This CDR3 has 18 amino acids. Germline CDR1 SGHTA, CDR2 FQGNSA. With 2 bases clipped from V and 0 bases from J, the junction kept 7 bases outside the gene matches. This chain's CDR3 is CASSLKGQQSSGANVLTF. The DNA for the CDR3 is TGTGCCAGCAGCTTAAAGGGACAGCAATCCTCTGGGGCCAACGTCCTGACTTTC.